The TCR beta chain described here comes from a study of post-analysis software for immune sequencing data. Findings of the study overall: Four or five TRBV segments, TRBV5-6, TRBV5-1 and TRBV20-1 among them, were found more frequent in patients than controls.

This clonotype was seen only a few times. Its antigen remains unidentified. Looked up from germline, CDR1 is DFQATT and CDR2 is SNEGSKA (reference sequence). The CDR3 contains 12 residues. The ends were cut back, 4 bases at V and 10 bases at J, with 11 bases in the middle. Carried by the TCR beta cDNA libraries were unique molecular identifiers. TCRdb used MiXCR to reprocess the PCR reads, holding one entry per CDR3 protein. The sample yields roughly 730,000 distinct CDR3 sequences, 25% to 30% seen once. The V gene is TRBV20-1, the J gene TRBJ1-6, with a possible D match to TRBD1 (5 bases). The sample consisted of blood. The receptor's source is a girl aged 10 to 17 with multiple sclerosis. CDR3 loop: CSAKDGASPLHF. The DNA of the CDR3 is TGCAGTGCTAAGGACGGGGCATCACCCCTCCACTTT.